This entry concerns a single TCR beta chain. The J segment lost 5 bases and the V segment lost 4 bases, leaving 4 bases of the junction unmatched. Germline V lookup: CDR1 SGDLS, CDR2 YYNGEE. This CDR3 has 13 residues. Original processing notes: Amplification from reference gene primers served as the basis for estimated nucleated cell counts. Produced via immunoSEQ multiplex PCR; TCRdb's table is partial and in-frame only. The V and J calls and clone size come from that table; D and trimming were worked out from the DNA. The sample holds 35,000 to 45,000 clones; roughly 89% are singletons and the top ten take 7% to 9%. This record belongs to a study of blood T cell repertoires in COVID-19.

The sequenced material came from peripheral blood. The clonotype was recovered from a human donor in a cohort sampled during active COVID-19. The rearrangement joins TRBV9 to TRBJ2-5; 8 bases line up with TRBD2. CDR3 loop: CASSPERGETQYF. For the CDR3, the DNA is TGTGCCAGCAGCCCGGAGCGGGGGGAGACCCAGTACTTC.